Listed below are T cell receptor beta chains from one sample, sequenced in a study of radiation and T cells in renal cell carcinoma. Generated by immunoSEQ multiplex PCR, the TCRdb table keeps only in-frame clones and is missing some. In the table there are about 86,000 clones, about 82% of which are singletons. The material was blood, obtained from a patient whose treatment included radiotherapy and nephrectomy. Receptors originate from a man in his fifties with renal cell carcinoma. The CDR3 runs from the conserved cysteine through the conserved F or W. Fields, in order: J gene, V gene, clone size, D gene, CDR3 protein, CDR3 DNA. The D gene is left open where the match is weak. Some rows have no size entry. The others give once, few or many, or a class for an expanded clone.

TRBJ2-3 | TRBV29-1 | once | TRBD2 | CSAGRGVTDTQYF | TGCAGCGCCGGACGGGGGGTGACCGATACGCAGTATTTT
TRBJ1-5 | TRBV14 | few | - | CASIPGMNQPQHF | TGTGCCAGCATCCCGGGGATGAATCAGCCCCAGCATTTT
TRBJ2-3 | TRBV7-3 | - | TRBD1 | CASSAYRGADTQYF | TGTGCCAGCAGCGCTTACAGGGGTGCAGATACGCAGTATTTT
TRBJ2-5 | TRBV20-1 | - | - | CSARDQETQYF | TGCAGTGCTAGAGATCAGGAGACCCAGTACTTC
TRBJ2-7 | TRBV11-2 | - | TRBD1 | CASSRDREGKEQYF | TGTGCCAGCAGCCGGGACAGGGAGGGGAAGGAGCAGTACTTC
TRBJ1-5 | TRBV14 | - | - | CASSQAGPGTYQPQHF | TGTGCCAGCAGCCAAGCTGGGCCGGGGACATATCAGCCCCAGCATTTT
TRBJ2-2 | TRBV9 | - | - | CASSLRTEGPGELFF | TGTGCCAGCAGCCTTAGGACAGAGGGACCCGGGGAGCTGTTTTTT
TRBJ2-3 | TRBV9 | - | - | CASSTRTDTQYF | TGTGCCAGCAGCACCCGCACAGATACGCAGTATTTT
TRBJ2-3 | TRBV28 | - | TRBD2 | CASSPDLAGAGDTQYF | TGTGCCAGCAGTCCGGACCTAGCGGGAGCCGGAGATACGCAGTATTTT
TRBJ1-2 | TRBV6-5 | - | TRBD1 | CASSYTRDSYEYGYTF | TGTGCCAGCAGTTACACTCGGGACAGCTACGAATATGGCTACACCTTC
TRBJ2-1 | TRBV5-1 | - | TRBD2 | CASSYALVSGSYNEQFF | TGCGCCAGCAGCTATGCCTTAGTTAGCGGGAGCTACAATGAGCAGTTCTTC
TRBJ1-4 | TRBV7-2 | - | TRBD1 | CASSLTGGYEKLFF | TGTGCCAGCAGTCTAACAGGGGGCTACGAAAAACTGTTTTTT
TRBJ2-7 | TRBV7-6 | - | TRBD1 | CASSLVGQGRGYEQYF | TGTGCCAGCAGCTTAGTGGGACAGGGACGGGGATACGAGCAGTACTTC
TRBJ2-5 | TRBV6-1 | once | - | CASSLYWTKQETQYF | TGTGCCAGCAGTCTATACTGGACTAAACAAGAGACCCAGTACTTC
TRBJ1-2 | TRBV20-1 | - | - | CSANGLYGYTF | TGCAGTGCTAACGGCCTATATGGCTACACCTTC
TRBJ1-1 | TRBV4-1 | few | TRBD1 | CASSQFDRVENTEAFF | TGCGCCAGCAGCCAATTTGACAGGGTTGAGAACACTGAAGCTTTCTTT
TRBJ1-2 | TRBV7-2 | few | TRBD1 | CASSRTGGSDNYGYTF | TGTGCCAGCAGCCGGACAGGGGGCTCGGATAACTATGGCTACACCTTC
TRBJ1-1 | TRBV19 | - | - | CASSIVGGNTEAFF | TGTGCCAGTAGTATAGTCGGAGGGAACACTGAAGCTTTCTTT